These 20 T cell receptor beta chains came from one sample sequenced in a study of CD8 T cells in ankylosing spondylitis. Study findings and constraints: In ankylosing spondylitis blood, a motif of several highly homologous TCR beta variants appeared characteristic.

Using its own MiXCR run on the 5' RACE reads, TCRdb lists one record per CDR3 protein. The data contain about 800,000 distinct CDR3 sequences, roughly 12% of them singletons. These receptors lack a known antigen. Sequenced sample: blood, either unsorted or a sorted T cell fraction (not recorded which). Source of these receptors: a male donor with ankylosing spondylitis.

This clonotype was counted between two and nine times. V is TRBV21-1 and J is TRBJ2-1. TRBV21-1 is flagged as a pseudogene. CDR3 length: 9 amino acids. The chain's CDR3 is CAPRDEQFF. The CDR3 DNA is TGTGCTCCACGCGACGAGCAGTTCTTC.

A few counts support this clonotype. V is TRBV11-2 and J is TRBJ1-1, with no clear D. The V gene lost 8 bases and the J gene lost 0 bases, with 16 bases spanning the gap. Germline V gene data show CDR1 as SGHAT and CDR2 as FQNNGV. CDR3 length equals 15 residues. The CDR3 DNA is TGTGCCAGCGCGATCGGGTGGGCAATGAACACTGAAGCTTTCTTT. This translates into CASAIGWAMNTEAFF.

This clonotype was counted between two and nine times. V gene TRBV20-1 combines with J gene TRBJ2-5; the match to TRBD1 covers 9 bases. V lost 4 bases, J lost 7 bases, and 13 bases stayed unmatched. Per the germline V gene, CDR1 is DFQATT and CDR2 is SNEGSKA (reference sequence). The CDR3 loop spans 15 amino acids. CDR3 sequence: CSATTQNRGQGTQYF. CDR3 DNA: TGCAGTGCTACAACTCAGAACAGGGGGCAGGGGACCCAGTACTTC.

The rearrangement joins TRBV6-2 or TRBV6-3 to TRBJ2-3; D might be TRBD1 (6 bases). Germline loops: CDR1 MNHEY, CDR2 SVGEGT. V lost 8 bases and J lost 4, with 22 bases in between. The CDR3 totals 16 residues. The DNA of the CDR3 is TGTGCCAGCGGACGACTCTACAGGGACCCCTCAGATACGCAGTATTTT. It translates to CASGRLYRDPSDTQYF.

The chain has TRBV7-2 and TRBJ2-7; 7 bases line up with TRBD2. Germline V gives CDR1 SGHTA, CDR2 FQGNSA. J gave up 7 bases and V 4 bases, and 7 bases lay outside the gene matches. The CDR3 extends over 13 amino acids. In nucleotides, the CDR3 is TGTGCCAGCAGCTGGGGGATACTAGCGGAGCAGTACTTC. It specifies CASSWGILAEQYF.

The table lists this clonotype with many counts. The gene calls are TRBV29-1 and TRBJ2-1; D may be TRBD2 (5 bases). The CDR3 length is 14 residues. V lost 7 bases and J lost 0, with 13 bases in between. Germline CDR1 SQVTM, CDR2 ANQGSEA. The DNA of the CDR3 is TGCAGCGGAGGGTTGAGAAGCTCCTACAATGAGCAGTTCTTC. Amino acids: CSGGLRSSYNEQFF.

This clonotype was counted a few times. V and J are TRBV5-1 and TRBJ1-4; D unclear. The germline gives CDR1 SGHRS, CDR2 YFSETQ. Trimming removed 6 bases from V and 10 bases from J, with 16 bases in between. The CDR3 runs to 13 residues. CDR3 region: CASTRTAGGKLFF. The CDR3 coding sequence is TGCGCCAGCACCCGGACCGCCGGAGGAAAACTGTTTTTT. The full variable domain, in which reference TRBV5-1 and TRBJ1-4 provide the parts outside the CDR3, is KAGVTQTPRYLIKTRGQQVTLSCSPISGHRSVSWYQQTPGQGLQFLFEYFSETQRNKGNFPGRFSGRQFSNSRSEMNVSTLELGDSALYLCASTRTAGGKLFFGSGTQLSVL.

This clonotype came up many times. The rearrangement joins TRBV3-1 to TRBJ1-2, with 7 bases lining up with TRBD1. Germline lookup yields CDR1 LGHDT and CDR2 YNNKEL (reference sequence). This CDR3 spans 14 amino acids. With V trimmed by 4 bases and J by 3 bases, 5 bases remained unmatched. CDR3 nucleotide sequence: TGTGCCAGCAGCCGACAGGGAATTGACTATGGCTACACCTTC. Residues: CASSRQGIDYGYTF.

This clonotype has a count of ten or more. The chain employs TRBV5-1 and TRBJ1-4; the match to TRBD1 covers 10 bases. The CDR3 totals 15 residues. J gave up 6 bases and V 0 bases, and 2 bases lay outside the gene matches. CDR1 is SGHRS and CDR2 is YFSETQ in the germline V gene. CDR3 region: CASSLAGTGDEKLFF. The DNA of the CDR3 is TGCGCCAGCAGCTTGGCCGGGACAGGGGATGAAAAACTGTTTTTT.

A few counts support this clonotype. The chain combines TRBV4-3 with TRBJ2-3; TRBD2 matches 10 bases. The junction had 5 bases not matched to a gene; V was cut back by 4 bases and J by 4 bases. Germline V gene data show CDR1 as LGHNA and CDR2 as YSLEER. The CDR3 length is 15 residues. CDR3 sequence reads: CASSRVAGGPDTQYF. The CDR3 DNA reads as TGCGCCAGCAGCCGGGTAGCGGGGGGCCCAGATACGCAGTATTTT.

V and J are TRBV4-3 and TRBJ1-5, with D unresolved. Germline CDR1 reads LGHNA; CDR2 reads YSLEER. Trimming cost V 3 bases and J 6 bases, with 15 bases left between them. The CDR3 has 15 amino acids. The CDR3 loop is CASSHLNEAGQPQHF. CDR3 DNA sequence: TGCGCCAGCAGCCATTTAAATGAGGCTGGTCAGCCCCAGCATTTT.

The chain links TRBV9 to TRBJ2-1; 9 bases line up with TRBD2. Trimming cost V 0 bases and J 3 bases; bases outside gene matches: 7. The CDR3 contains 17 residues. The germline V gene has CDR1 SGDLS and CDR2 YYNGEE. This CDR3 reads CASSVGASGNVYNEQFF. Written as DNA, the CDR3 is TGTGCCAGCAGCGTAGGGGCTAGCGGGAACGTCTACAATGAGCAGTTCTTC. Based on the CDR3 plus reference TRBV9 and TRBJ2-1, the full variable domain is DSGVTQTPKHLITATGQRVTLRCSPRSGDLSVYWYQQSLDQGLQFLIQYYNGEERAKGNILERFSAQQFPDLHSELNLSSLELGDSALYFCASSVGASGNVYNEQFFGPGTRLTVL.

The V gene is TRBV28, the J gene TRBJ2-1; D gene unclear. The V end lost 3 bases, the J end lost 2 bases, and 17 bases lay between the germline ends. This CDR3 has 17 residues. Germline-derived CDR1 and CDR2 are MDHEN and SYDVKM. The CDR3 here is CASSFISFSLAYNEQFF. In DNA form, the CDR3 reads TGTGCCAGCAGTTTTATCTCTTTCAGCCTGGCCTACAATGAGCAGTTCTTC.

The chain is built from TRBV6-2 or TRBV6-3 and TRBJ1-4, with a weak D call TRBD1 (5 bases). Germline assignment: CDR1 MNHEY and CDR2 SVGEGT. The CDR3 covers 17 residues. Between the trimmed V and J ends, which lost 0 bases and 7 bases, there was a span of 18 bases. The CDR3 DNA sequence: TGTGCCAGCAGTTACTCCCAGGGAGTCCCTCCGGGTGAAAAACTGTTTTTT. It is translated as CASSYSQGVPPGEKLFF.

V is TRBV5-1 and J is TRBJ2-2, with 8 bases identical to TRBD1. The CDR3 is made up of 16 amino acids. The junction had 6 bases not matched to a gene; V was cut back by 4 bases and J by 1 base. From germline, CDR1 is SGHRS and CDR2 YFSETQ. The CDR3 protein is CASSPQGTGNTGELFF. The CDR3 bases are TGCGCCAGCAGCCCACAAGGGACAGGGAACACCGGGGAGCTGTTTTTT.

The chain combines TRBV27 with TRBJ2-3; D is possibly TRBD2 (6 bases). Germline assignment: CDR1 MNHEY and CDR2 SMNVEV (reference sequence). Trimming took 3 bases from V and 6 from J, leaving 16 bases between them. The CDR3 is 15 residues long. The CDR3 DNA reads TGTGCCAGCAGTTTTATTGCCCTAGCGAAGGATACGCAGTATTTT. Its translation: CASSFIALAKDTQYF.

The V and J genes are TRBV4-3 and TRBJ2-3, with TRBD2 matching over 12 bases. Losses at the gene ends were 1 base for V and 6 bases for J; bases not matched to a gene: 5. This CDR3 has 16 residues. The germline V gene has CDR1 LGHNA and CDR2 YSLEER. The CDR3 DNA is TGCGCCAGCAGCCAAGGGACTAGCGGGACCGGGGATACGCAGTATTTT. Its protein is CASSQGTSGTGDTQYF.

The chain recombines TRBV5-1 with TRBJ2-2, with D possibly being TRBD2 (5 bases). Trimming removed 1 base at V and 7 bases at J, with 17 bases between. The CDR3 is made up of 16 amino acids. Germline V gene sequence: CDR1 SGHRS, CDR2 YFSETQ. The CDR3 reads CASSLIPPGSFGELFF. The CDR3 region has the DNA TGCGCCAGCAGCTTGATCCCGCCGGGGAGCTTCGGGGAGCTGTTTTTT.

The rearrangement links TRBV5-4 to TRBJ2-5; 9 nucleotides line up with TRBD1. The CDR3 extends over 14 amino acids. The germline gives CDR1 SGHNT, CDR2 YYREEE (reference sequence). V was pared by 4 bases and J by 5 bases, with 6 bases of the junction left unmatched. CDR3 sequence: CASSKDRGGETQYF. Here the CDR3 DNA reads TGTGCCAGCAGCAAGGACAGGGGTGGGGAGACCCAGTACTTC. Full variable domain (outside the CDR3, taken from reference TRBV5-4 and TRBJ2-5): ETGVTQSPTHLIKTRGQQVTLRCSSQSGHNTVSWYQQALGQGPQFIFQYYREEENGRGNFPPRFSGLQFPNYSSELNVNALELDDSALYLCASSKDRGGETQYFGPGTRLLVL.

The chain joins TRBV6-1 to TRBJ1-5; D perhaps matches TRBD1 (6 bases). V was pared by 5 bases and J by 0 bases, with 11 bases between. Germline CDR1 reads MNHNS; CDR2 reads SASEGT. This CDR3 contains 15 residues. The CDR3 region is CASSRTAYSNQPQHF. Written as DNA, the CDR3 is TGTGCCAGCAGTCGGACAGCCTATAGCAATCAGCCCCAGCATTTT.